One T cell receptor beta chain is described in this entry. Repertoires were generated with immunoSEQ multiplex PCR, while TCRdb's copy carries only in-frame clones and drops some. The data contain roughly 100,000 clones, 75% to 90% of them singletons. The ends were cut back, 2 bases at V and 8 bases at J, with 10 bases in the middle. The CDR3 loop spans 13 amino acids. CDR1 is LNHDA, CDR2 SQIVND, per germline (reference sequence). The sample originates from a study of T cell responses to AZD1222 COVID-19 vaccine. The source is an adult in good health. Sequenced here: peripheral blood, sampled on day 0 of AZD1222 vaccination. This rearrangement joins TRBV19 to TRBJ2-1; tentatively, D is TRBD1 (5 bases). The CDR3 region has the DNA TGTGCCAGTAGTATAAGGGGCGCGGATGAGCAGTTCTTC. It translates to CASSIRGADEQFF.